This T cell receptor beta chain stems from a study of OX40 agonist ivuxolimab in advanced cancers. Study-level background: Patients were treated with intravenous ivuxolimab, dosed at 0.01 to 10 mg/kg and infused every 2 weeks. Notes on the study in general: Dosing at 0.1 to 3.0 mg/kg was accompanied by clonal expansion of CD4+ and CD8+ blood T cells by week 6.

The data were produced by immunoSEQ multiplex PCR, yet TCRdb's version contains in-frame clones alone and is incomplete. The sample holds about 150,000 clones, around 94% seen once. The ends were cut back, 5 bases at V and 6 bases at J, with 20 bases in the middle. The CDR3 is made up of 16 amino acids. CDR1 is SGHNT and CDR2 is YENEEA in the germline V gene. Worth noting for this clone: Its target is unknown.

The sequence came from an adult with an advanced solid tumor such as melanoma, head and neck, liver or kidney cancer. The chain uses TRBV11-3 and TRBJ2-1; D might be TRBD1 or TRBD2, each matching 5 bases. Sample: CD4+ or CD8+ T cells sorted from blood, taken in a trial of the OX40 agonist ivuxolimab. This CDR3 reads CASSRRGAVGTNEQFF. The CDR3 nucleotides read TGTGCCAGCAGCCGCCGGGGTGCTGTGGGGACCAATGAGCAGTTCTTC.